This T cell receptor (beta chain) was retrieved from a study of shared clonotypes between healthy human individuals. Profiling relied on immunoSEQ multiplex PCR, and the TCRdb table lists in-frame clones only, not all of them. The data contain about 2.1 million clones, just over 90% of them seen just once; the ten biggest clones take up around 1.7%. Study results and limitations: Generation of non-shared clonotypes was less probable than generation of clonotypes shared by all four donors. Rarefaction revealed incomplete sorted-subset sequencing despite large depth.

Per the germline V gene, CDR1 is MGHRA and CDR2 is YSYEKL. V was pared by 4 bases and J by 10 bases, with 20 bases between. The CDR3 is made up of 15 amino acids. CD8 cells classed as naive were CD45RO-negative and positively selected for CCR7, excluding terminally differentiated effector memory CD45RA+ cells. Concerning this clone: Its antigen is not known.

This sequence joins TRBV4-1 and TRBJ2-1; TRBD1 might be the D (6 bases). Sequences were obtained from naive CD8+ T cells from PBMCs. This sequence originates from a young man in good health. Some clones in this sample may be carry-over from other donors' samples. The CDR3 reads CASSPLGQFSAEQFF. The CDR3, as DNA: TGCGCCAGCAGCCCCCTCGGACAGTTCTCGGCAGAGCAGTTCTTC.